Ten or more counts support the clone carrying this T cell receptor beta chain. What it binds is unknown. This entry belongs to a study of molecular identifiers for immune sequencing clone quantification. Study-wide background: Replicate RNA came from about 19,000 or 110,000 naive CD8 cells and was split five ways, and four parts were sequenced. Study conclusions and caveats: Researchers reportedly could pick up spiked Jurkat TCR RNA from one cell mixed into 1 million or so naive cells.

The CDR3 totals 11 residues. Germline V gene data show CDR1 as SQVTM and CDR2 as ANQGSEA. V was trimmed by 4 bases and J by 3 bases, leaving 4 bases between them. TCRdb used MiXCR to reprocess the PCR reads, holding one entry per CDR3 protein. This sample has about 86,000 distinct CDR3 sequences; about 23% occur once, and the top ten carry about 0.8%. This clonotype originated in a human donor in good health. Some libraries in this study had Jurkat cell RNA spiked in. Sample: naive CD8+ T cells from blood, with Jurkat cell RNA spiked in. The subset is: FACS-sorted CD8+CD4-CCR7+CD45RA+ naive T cells. This chain joins TRBV29-1 and TRBJ1-5, with D hard to call. CDR3 sequence: CSVGDNQPQHF. The CDR3 nucleotides read TGCAGCGTTGGGGACAATCAGCCCCAGCATTTT.